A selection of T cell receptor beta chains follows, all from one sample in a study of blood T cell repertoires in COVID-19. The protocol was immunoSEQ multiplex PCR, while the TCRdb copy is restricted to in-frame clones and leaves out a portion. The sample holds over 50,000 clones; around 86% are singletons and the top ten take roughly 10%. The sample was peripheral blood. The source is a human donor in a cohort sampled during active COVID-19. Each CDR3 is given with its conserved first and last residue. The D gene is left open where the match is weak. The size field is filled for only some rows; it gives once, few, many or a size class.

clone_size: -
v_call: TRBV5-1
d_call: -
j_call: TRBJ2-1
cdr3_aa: CASSLLQGPPYNEQFF
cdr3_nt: TGCGCCAGCAGCCTCCTACAGGGCCCCCCTTACAATGAGCAGTTCTTC

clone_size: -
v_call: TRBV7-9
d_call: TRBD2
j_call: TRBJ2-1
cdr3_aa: CASSFSRTSGYNEQFF
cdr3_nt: TGTGCCAGCAGCTTTTCAAGGACTAGCGGCTACAATGAGCAGTTCTTC

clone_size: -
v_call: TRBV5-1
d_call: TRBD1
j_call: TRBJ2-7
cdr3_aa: CASSLGTGLSYEQYF
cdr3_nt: TGCGCCAGCAGCTTGGGGACAGGACTCTCCTACGAGCAGTACTTC

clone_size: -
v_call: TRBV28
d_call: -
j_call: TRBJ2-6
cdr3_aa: CASSIGTGANVLTF
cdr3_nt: TGTGCCAGCAGTATCGGGACTGGGGCCAACGTCCTGACTTTC

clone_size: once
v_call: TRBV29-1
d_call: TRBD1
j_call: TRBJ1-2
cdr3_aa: CSVEGSGTGHYGYTF
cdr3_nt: TGCAGCGTTGAAGGCTCCGGGACAGGGCACTATGGCTACACCTTC

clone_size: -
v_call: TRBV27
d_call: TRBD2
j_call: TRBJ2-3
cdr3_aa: CASSLVAGLATDTQYF
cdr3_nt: TGTGCCAGCAGTTTAGTTGCTGGACTAGCGACAGATACGCAGTATTTT

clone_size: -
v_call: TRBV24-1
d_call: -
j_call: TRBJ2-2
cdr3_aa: CATSLSGGVDTGELFF
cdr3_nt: TGTGCCACCAGTCTTAGCGGTGGGGTTGACACCGGGGAGCTGTTTTTT

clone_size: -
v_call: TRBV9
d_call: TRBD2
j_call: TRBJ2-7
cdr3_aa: CASSYGTRGFSYEQYF
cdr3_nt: TGTGCCAGCAGCTATGGGACTAGAGGGTTCTCCTACGAGCAGTACTTC

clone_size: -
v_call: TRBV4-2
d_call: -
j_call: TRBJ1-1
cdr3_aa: CASSRPGGSEAFF
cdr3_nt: TGTGCCAGCAGCCGCCCCGGTGGTTCTGAAGCTTTCTTT

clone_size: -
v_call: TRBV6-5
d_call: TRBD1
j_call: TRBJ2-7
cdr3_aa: CASDRGLSYEQYF
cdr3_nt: TGTGCCAGCGACAGGGGCCTATCGTACGAGCAGTACTTC

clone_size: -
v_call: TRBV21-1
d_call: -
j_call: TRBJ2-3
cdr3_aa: CASSPGGGQDSTDTQYF
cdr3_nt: TGTGCCAGCAGTCCCGGCGGGGGACAGGATAGCACAGATACGCAGTATTTT

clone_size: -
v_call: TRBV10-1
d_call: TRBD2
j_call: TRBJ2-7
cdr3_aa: CATPSGSVSYEQYF
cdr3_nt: TGCGCCACCCCCAGCGGGAGTGTGTCCTACGAGCAGTACTTC

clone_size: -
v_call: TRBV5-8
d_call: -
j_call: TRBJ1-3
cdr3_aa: CASSFLGDTSSGNTIYF
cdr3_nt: TGTGCCAGCAGCTTTCTTGGGGACACTAGCTCTGGAAACACCATATATTTT

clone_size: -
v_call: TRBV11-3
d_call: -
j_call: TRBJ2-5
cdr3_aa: CASSSQGNQETQYF
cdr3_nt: TGTGCCAGCAGCTCGCAGGGTAATCAAGAGACCCAGTACTTC

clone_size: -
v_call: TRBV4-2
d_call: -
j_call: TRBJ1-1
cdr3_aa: CASSQEGGGYTEAFF
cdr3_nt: TGTGCCAGCAGCCAAGAGGGGGGGGGATACACTGAAGCTTTCTTT

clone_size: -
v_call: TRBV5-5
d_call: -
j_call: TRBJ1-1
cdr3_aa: CASSFPGGSTEAFF
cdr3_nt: TGTGCCAGCAGCTTCCCGGGGGGCTCCACTGAAGCTTTCTTT

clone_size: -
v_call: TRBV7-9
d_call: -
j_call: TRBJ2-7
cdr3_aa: CASSPTLSYYEQYF
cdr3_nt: TGTGCCAGCAGCCCGACACTTTCTTACTACGAGCAGTACTTC

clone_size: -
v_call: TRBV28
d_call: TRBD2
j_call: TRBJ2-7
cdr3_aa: CASEGGSGYEQYF
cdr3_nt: TGTGCCAGCGAAGGCGGGAGCGGCTACGAGCAGTACTTC

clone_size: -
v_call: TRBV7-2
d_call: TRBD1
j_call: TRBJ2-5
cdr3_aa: CASSLGSTGMETQYF
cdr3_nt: TGTGCCAGCAGCTTAGGATCGACAGGGATGGAGACCCAGTACTTC

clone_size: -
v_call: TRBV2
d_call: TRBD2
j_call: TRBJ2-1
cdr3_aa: CASIIAGGSYNEQFF
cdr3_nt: TGTGCCAGCATCATAGCGGGAGGGTCCTACAATGAGCAGTTCTTC

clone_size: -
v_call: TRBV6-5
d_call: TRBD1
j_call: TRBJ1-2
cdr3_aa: CAGLEGQGNYGYTF
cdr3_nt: TGTGCCGGGTTAGAGGGACAGGGGAACTATGGCTACACCTTC

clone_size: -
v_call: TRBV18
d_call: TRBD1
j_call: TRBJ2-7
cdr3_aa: CASYATGGSPEQYF
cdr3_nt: TGTGCCAGCTACGCGACAGGGGGCTCACCCGAGCAGTACTTC

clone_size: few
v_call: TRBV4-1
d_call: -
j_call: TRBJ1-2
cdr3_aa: CASSAADRYGYTF
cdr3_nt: TGCGCCAGCAGCGCGGCGGATCGCTATGGCTACACCTTC

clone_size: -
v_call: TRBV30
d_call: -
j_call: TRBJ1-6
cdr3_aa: CAWSPLGANNSPLHF
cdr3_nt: TGTGCCTGGAGTCCCCTAGGGGCCAATAATTCACCCCTCCACTTT

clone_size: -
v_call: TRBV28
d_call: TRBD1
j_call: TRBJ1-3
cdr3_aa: CASSLERQGERNTIYF
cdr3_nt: TGTGCCAGCAGTTTAGAGAGACAGGGTGAAAGAAACACCATATATTTT

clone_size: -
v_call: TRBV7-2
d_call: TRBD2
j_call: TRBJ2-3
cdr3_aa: CASSFVAGSTDTQYF
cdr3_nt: TGTGCCAGCAGCTTCGTAGCGGGGAGCACAGATACGCAGTATTTT

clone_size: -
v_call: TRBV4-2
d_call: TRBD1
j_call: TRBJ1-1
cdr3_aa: CASSQDYRGGTEAFF
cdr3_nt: TGTGCCAGCAGCCAAGATTACAGGGGTGGGACTGAAGCTTTCTTT

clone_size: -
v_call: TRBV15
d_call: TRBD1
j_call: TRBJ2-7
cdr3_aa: CATSSHGTGSDYEQYF
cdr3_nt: TGTGCCACCAGCAGCCATGGGACAGGGAGCGACTACGAGCAGTACTTC

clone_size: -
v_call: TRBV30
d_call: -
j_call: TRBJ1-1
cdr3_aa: CAWRLSGSSNTEAFF
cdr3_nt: TGTGCCTGGAGACTAAGTGGGTCATCGAACACTGAAGCTTTCTTT

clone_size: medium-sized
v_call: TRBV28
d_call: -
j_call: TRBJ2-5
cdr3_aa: CASSLVADQETQYF
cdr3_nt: TGTGCCAGCAGTCTGGTGGCAGATCAAGAGACCCAGTACTTC

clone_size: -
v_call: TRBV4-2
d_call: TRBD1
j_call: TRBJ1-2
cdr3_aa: CASSHDRGYGYTF
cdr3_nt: TGTGCCAGCAGCCATGACAGGGGGTATGGCTACACCTTC

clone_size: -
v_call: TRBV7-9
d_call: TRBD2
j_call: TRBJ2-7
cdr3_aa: CASSPRSSGSYEQYF
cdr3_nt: TGTGCCAGCAGCCCGCGGTCTAGCGGGTCCTACGAGCAGTACTTC

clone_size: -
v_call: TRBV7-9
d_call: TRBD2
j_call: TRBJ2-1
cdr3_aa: CASSPRLAGGKSYNEQFF
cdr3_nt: TGTGCCAGCAGCCCAAGACTAGCGGGAGGAAAATCCTACAATGAGCAGTTCTTC

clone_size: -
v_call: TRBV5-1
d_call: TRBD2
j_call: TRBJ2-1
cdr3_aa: CASSLGGTSDNNEQFF
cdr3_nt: TGCGCCAGCAGCTTGGGCGGGACTAGCGATAACAATGAGCAGTTCTTC

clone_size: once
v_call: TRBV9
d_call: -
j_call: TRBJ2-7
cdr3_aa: CASSAEGSYEQYF
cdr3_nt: TGTGCCAGCAGCGCTGAGGGAAGCTACGAGCAGTACTTC

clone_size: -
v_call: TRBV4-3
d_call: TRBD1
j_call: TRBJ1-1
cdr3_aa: CASSQLPGTGKTEAFF
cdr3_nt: TGCGCCAGCAGCCAACTTCCCGGGACAGGGAAGACTGAAGCTTTCTTT

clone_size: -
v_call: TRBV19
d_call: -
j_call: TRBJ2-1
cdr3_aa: CASSRKGDSYNEQFF
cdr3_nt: TGTGCCAGTAGTAGGAAGGGGGACTCCTACAATGAGCAGTTCTTC

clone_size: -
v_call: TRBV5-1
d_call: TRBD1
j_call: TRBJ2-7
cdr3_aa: CASSPGQGIYEQYF
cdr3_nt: TGCGCCAGCAGTCCGGGACAGGGTATCTACGAGCAGTACTTC

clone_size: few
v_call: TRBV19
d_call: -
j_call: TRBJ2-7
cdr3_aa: CASSPRGSSPYEQYF
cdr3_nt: TGTGCCAGTAGCCCCCGGGGTAGCAGTCCCTACGAGCAGTACTTC

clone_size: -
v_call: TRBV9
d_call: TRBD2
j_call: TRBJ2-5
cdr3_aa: CASRGKIGTSGIGLQETQYF
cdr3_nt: TGTGCCAGCAGGGGCAAAATCGGGACTAGCGGGATTGGGCTCCAAGAGACCCAGTACTTC

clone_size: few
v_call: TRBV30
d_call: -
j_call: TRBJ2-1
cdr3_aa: CAWSGSISSYNEQFF
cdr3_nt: TGTGCCTGGAGTGGCTCGATCAGCTCCTACAATGAGCAGTTCTTC

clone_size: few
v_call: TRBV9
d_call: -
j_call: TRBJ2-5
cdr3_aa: CASSVGSIARETQYF
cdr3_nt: TGTGCCAGCAGCGTAGGGAGTATAGCTCGGGAGACCCAGTACTTC

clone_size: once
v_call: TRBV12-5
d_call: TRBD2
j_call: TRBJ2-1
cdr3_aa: CASAMRLANEQFF
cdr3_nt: TGTGCTAGTGCAATGAGACTAGCCAATGAGCAGTTCTTC

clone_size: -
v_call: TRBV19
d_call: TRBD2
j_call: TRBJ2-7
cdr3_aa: CASTMKAGEIAGGPNEQYF
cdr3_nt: TGTGCCAGTACCATGAAGGCAGGGGAGATAGCGGGAGGGCCCAACGAGCAGTACTTC

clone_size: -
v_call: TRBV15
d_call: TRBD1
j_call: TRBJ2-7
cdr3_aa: CATSLDRVVYEQYF
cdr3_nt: TGTGCCACCAGCCTGGACAGGGTGGTCTACGAGCAGTACTTC

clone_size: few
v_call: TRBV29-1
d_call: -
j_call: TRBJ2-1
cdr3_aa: CSVRGTPTPNEQFF
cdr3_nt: TGCAGCGTGAGGGGGACACCCACCCCCAATGAGCAGTTCTTC

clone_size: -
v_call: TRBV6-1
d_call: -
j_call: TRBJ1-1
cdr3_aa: CASSEGGRGQLF
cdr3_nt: TGTGCCAGCAGTGAAGGGGGCAGGGGCCAACTCTTT

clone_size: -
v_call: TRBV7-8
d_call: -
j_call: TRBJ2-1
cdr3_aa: CASSLNSLRVVRKDEQFF
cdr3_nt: TGTGCCAGCAGCTTAAACTCGCTCCGGGTCGTCCGTAAGGATGAGCAGTTCTTC